This T cell receptor (beta chain) was obtained from a study of T cell responses to AZD1222 COVID-19 vaccine. Worth noting for this clone: Its specificity is not known.

Profiling relied on immunoSEQ multiplex PCR, and the TCRdb table lists in-frame clones only, not all of them. This table has roughly 140,000 clones, about 90% appearing once. Study-wide results and limits: Spike-specific TCR breadth and depth grew following two AZD1222 doses.

The CDR3 has 14 amino acids. From germline, CDR1 is SQVTM and CDR2 ANQGSEA. V was clipped by 6 bases and J by 1 base, with 16 bases between them. This receptor was obtained from an adult who received the AZD1222 COVID-19 vaccine. This material consisted of peripheral blood, taken 28 days after the second AZD1222 dose. The gene calls are TRBV29-1 and TRBJ2-7, with D perhaps TRBD1 (5 bases). The CDR3, as DNA: TGCAGCGTAACCCCACAGGAATTTTCCTACGAGCAGTACTTC. Residues: CSVTPQEFSYEQYF.